These 14 T cell receptor beta chains were sequenced from one sample in a study of cytomegalovirus exposure and HLA in healthy donors (dated by TCRdb to the late 2010s). Receptors were amplified or captured by the immunoSEQ multiplex PCR assay. For the multiplex PCR, a mixture combining 60 forward primers for TCR Vbeta segments and 13 reverse primers for TCR Jbeta segments was used. TCRdb limited this immuneACCESS table to in-frame rearrangements with V and J called. A share of clones is missing; checked studies link under half to unresolved V genes, and the rest is unexplained. In all, the sample holds under 200,000 clones, and about two thirds of those were seen once. More than 2.5% of the sample goes to the ten largest clones. The sample comprised PBMCs. The receptors were gathered from a woman aged 25 to 39 in good health and CMV-seronegative.

This clone has only a few counts. The chain uses TRBV5-4 and TRBJ1-1, with TRBD1 identical over 7 bases. The CDR3 extends over 17 amino acids. The V and J ends lost 4 bases and 3 bases, in that order; junction bases with no gene match: 15. Germline-derived CDR1 and CDR2 are SGHNT and YYREEE (reference sequence). The CDR3 region is CASSLRTGFVLHTEAFF. CDR3 sequence (DNA): TGTGCCAGCAGCCTCCGGACAGGTTTTGTATTGCACACTGAAGCTTTCTTT.

DNA for the CDR3: TGTGCCAGCGGGGGGGGTGGACCGATTCCCTACGAGCAGTACTTC. This encodes CASGGGGPIPYEQYF. The rearrangement links TRBV28 to TRBJ2-7; TRBD2 aligns across 7 bases. The trim removed 8 bases at V and 2 bases at J, leaving 12 bases unmatched. The CDR3 extends over 15 amino acids. The germline CDR1 and CDR2 sequences are MDHEN and SYDVKM.

In its sample, this clone was seen a few times. The V and J genes are TRBV9 and TRBJ2-1; TRBD1 agrees at 9 bases. Germline V lookup: CDR1 SGDLS, CDR2 YYNGEE. The CDR3 is made up of 15 amino acids. V dropped 3 bases and J dropped 6; count of bases not matched to a gene: 7. CDR3 loop: CASSARDRVSNEQFF. CDR3 bases: TGTGCCAGCAGCGCCCGGGACAGGGTAAGCAATGAGCAGTTCTTC.

A few counts support this clone. CDR3 residues: CASSSGGSYGYTF. DNA of the CDR3: TGTGCCAGCAGCTCCGGAGGGTCCTATGGCTACACCTTC. The chain recombines TRBV28 with TRBJ1-2; D is ambiguous. The germline V gene encodes CDR1 MDHEN and CDR2 SYDVKM. The CDR3 loop spans 13 amino acids. V lost 6 bases to trimming and J lost 4 bases, with 12 bases between them.

The chain has TRBV27 and TRBJ1-1; 8 bases are shared with TRBD1. Germline-derived CDR1 and CDR2 are MNHEY and SMNVEV (reference sequence). V gave up 8 bases and J gave up 4 bases; unmatched junction bases: 9. This CDR3 has 14 residues. CDR3 DNA sequence: TGTGCCAGCGGCTCCCGAACAGGGGGCACTGAAGCTTTCTTT. It encodes CASGSRTGGTEAFF.

The chain couples TRBV7-3 to TRBJ1-5; D call uncertain. Deletions cut 1 base from V and 7 bases from J, with 11 bases between. CDR1 is SGHTA and CDR2 is FQGTGA in the germline V gene. The CDR3 extends over 14 amino acids. CDR3 coding DNA: TGTGCCAGCAGCTTAAGGGCAGTTGCACAGCCCCAGCATTTT. It translates to CASSLRAVAQPQHF.

The V call is TRBV15, the J call TRBJ1-5; weak D call: TRBD1 (5 bases). The V end lost 3 bases, the J end lost 1 base, and 16 bases lay between the germline ends. The CDR3 covers 17 residues. The germline gives CDR1 LNHNV, CDR2 YYDKDF (reference sequence). Written as DNA, the CDR3 is TGTGCCACCAGCAGGACGGGGGAAGGGAAGAGCAATCAGCCCCAGCATTTT. Amino acid sequence: CATSRTGEGKSNQPQHF.

This clone was counted a few times. The chain links TRBV6-6 to TRBJ2-2; D is unclear. Germline CDR1 is MNHNY and CDR2 is SVGAGI (reference sequence). This CDR3 contains 11 residues. The ends were cut back, 6 bases at V and 6 bases at J, with 5 bases in the middle. The CDR3 DNA is TGTGCCAGCAGCGGGTCCGGGGAGCTGTTTTTT. It translates to CASSGSGELFF.

This clone was recorded a few times. The chain couples TRBV6-5 to TRBJ2-5, with 9 bases identical to TRBD1. With V trimmed by 6 bases and J by 4 bases, 9 bases remained unmatched. The CDR3 has 15 residues. Germline V gene lookup returns CDR1 MNHEY and CDR2 SVGAGI. CDR3 nucleotides: TGTGCCAGCAGCCCTCAGGGACAGGGAGGAGAGACCCAGTACTTC. It is translated as CASSPQGQGGETQYF.

CDR3 coding DNA: TGTGCCAGCAGTTTAACCACAAACAATGAGCAGTTCTTC. It yields the protein CASSLTTNNEQFF. The chain has TRBV27 and TRBJ2-1; D gene unclear. Looked up from germline, CDR1 is MNHEY and CDR2 is SMNVEV (reference sequence). The V end was cut by 2 bases, the J end by 5 bases, with 7 bases between. The CDR3 is made up of 13 amino acids.

V and J are TRBV7-3 and TRBJ2-5, with D possibly matching TRBD1 (5 bases). This CDR3 has 14 residues. Germline CDR1 and CDR2: SGHTA and FQGTGA. V dropped 3 bases and J dropped 7 bases, with 15 bases sitting between them. The CDR3, as DNA: TGTGCCAGCAGCTTGGGTGGGGCTCTGGGGACCCAGTACTTC. Amino acids: CASSLGGALGTQYF.

The chain links TRBV15 to TRBJ1-1, with D hard to call. V lost 4 bases and J 0 bases, leaving 6 bases between the germline ends. Germline loops: CDR1 LNHNV, CDR2 YYDKDF (reference sequence). This CDR3 has 13 residues. CDR3 coding DNA: TGTGCCACCAGCAAAAATATGAACACTGAAGCTTTCTTT. This translates into CATSKNMNTEAFF.

This clone was found a few times. The J gene is TRBJ2-5, the V gene TRBV4-3; 7 positions agree with TRBD1. The CDR3 spans 15 residues. Trimming took 0 bases from V and 2 from J; bases not matched to a gene: 3. Germline CDR1 LGHNA, CDR2 YSLEER. DNA of the CDR3: TGCGCCAGCAGCCAAGAAGACAGGGATCAAGAGACCCAGTACTTC. Translation: CASSQEDRDQETQYF.

The chain is built from TRBV6-6 and TRBJ2-5, with unresolved D. The length of the CDR3 is 13 residues. Germline V gene data show CDR1 as MNHNY and CDR2 as SVGAGI (reference sequence). V dropped 4 bases and J dropped 2 bases, with 8 bases sitting between them. This CDR3 reads CASSSIEQETQYF. In DNA form, the CDR3 reads TGTGCCAGCAGTTCTATCGAACAAGAGACCCAGTACTTC.